This T cell receptor (beta chain) was found in a study of blood T cells in healthy people across ages. Findings and limits, study-wide: Age advanced and TCR beta diversity per million T cells fell, roughly linearly.

Per germline, CDR1 MNHNY and CDR2 SVGAGI (reference sequence). Trimming pared 6 bases from V and 6 bases from J, leaving 15 bases between. The CDR3 length is 13 residues. Per sample, no less than 6 micrograms of total RNA were extracted. The table lists this clonotype with a few counts. What it binds is unknown. A second PCR, run for roughly 7 to 11 cycles, used a sample-barcoded 5' primer plus a J-beta primer mix. TCRdb re-called the 5' RACE reads through MiXCR, storing one row per CDR3 protein. This table has approximately 760,000 distinct CDR3 sequences, 20% to 30% appearing once. This sample was shared with a second study, whose subject was T cells of mothers and their children. From that report: The study found thymic selection shapes TCR recombination output similarly in related and unrelated pairs. Overlap ran slightly, non-significantly higher for related than unrelated mother-child pairs.

This receptor was taken from a boy between 5 and 17 years old in good health. The sequenced sample consisted of blood. V is TRBV6-6 and J is TRBJ2-7; no reliable D call. CDR3 loop: CASSLPGGREQYF. The CDR3 DNA reads as TGTGCCAGCAGCCTTCCGGGCGGCCGCGAGCAGTACTTC.